Following are 20 T cell receptor beta chains from one sample sequenced in a study of T-cell reconstitution after alpha-beta-depleted transplantation in children. The library targeted TCRbeta and was prepared with unique molecular identifiers. TCRdb re-called the PCR reads through MiXCR, storing one row per CDR3 protein. The table records about 690,000 distinct CDR3 sequences, about 15% of them present only once. The sequencing here drew on PBMCs from the stem cell graft donor, taken from the stem cell graft. These receptors originate from a human donor who donated a stem cell graft to a child with acute myeloid leukemia.

This clonotype appeared many times. This chain uses TRBV20-1 with TRBJ1-6; D gene ambiguous. The CDR3 has 14 residues. Per the germline V gene, CDR1 is DFQATT and CDR2 is SNEGSKA (reference sequence). Between the trimmed V and J ends, which lost 1 base and 8 bases, there was a span of 12 bases. This CDR3 reads CSARARTEYSPLHF. For the CDR3, the DNA is TGCAGTGCTAGAGCAAGAACCGAGTATTCACCCCTCCACTTT.

J is TRBJ2-3 and V is TRBV19; 7 nucleotides agree with TRBD1. Germline CDR1 LNHDA, CDR2 SQIVND (reference sequence). The CDR3 runs to 15 residues. J was trimmed by 2 bases and V by 6 bases; bases with no gene match: 8. CDR3 sequence reads: CASSRRGGDTDTQYF. Written as DNA, the CDR3 is TGTGCCAGTAGCCGAAGAGGGGGCGACACAGATACGCAGTATTTT.

This clonotype was found a few times. This chain joins TRBV24-1 and TRBJ1-1, with 9 nucleotides matching TRBD1. Germline CDR1 KGHDR, CDR2 SFDVKD. J gave up 2 bases and V 7 bases, and 4 bases lay outside the gene matches. CDR3 length: 14 residues. CDR3: CATRETGGNTEAFF. In DNA form, the CDR3 reads TGTGCCACCAGGGAGACAGGGGGTAACACTGAAGCTTTCTTT.

This clonotype showed up many times. This chain connects TRBV12-3 or TRBV12-4 to TRBJ1-6; a possible D gene is TRBD1 (5 bases). The CDR3 runs to 13 residues. Trimming removed 3 bases at V and 6 bases at J, with 6 bases between. Here the CDR3 DNA reads TGTGCCAGCAGTTTTGACAGTAATTCACCCCTCCACTTT. This gives the protein CASSFDSNSPLHF.

This clonotype was detected once. A single base separates this from a much larger clone, so it may be a read error. The rearrangement joins TRBV20-1 to TRBJ1-5; possible D gene TRBD1, 6 bases. CDR1 DFQATT and CDR2 SNEGSKA come from the germline V gene (reference sequence). The CDR3 totals 12 residues. V lost 5 bases to trimming and J lost 8 bases, with 13 bases between them. The CDR3 DNA reads as TGCAGTGCTCGACAGGTTAGTGAGCCCCAGCATTTT. This sequence encodes CSARQVSEPQHF.

This clonotype came up many times. The V call is TRBV12-3 or TRBV12-4, the J call TRBJ2-7; possible D gene TRBD1, 6 bases. There are 15 residues in the CDR3. The germline V and J ends were trimmed by 5 bases and 0 bases, with 14 bases remaining between them. In nucleotides, the CDR3 is TGTGCCAGCAGTAAGGACAGCACAGGCTCCTACGAGCAGTACTTC. This sequence encodes CASSKDSTGSYEQYF.

This clonotype came up many times. This chain joins TRBV10-3 and TRBJ2-7; 11 nucleotides match TRBD1. V was pared by 0 bases and J by 1 base, with 8 bases of the junction left unmatched. Germline CDR1 reads ENHRY; CDR2 reads SYGVKD. CDR3 length: 18 residues. DNA of the CDR3: TGTGCCATCAGTGAGTCGATGGGGGGGACAGGGGGATCCTACGAGCAGTACGTC. Translated: CAISESMGGTGGSYEQYV.

Many counts were recorded for this clonotype. The chain links TRBV20-1 to TRBJ2-7, with a tentative D call TRBD2 (6 bases). The CDR3 has 13 amino acids. Germline CDR1 reads DFQATT; CDR2 reads SNEGSKA (reference sequence). Trimming pared 3 bases from V and 2 bases from J, leaving 11 bases between. The CDR3 loop reads CSARRDWPYEQYV. In DNA, the CDR3 is TGCAGTGCTAGGAGGGACTGGCCCTACGAGCAGTACGTC.

This clonotype occurred many times. The rearrangement links TRBV10-3 to TRBJ2-1, with TRBD2 matching over 7 bases. The germline V gene encodes CDR1 ENHRY and CDR2 SYGVKD. The CDR3 spans 17 residues. V shed 7 bases, J shed 0 bases, and the junction held 12 bases outside the gene matches. CDR3 DNA sequence: TGTGCCATCACTAACACTCTAGCGGTAAGCTCCTACAATGAGCAGTTCTTC. Amino acids: CAITNTLAVSSYNEQFF.

The table lists this clonotype with many counts. The chain employs TRBV20-1 and TRBJ1-2, with a weak D call TRBD1 (5 bases). The CDR3 extends over 15 amino acids. V dropped 2 bases and J dropped 3 bases, with 16 bases sitting between them. Germline-derived CDR1 and CDR2 are DFQATT and SNEGSKA (reference sequence). The CDR3: CSARPRTSLDYGYTF. In nucleotides, the CDR3 is TGCAGTGCTAGACCTCGGACAAGTTTGGACTATGGCTACACCTTC.

Note on this clonotype: A much larger clone lies a single base off, so this may be a read error. The gene calls are TRBV7-8 and TRBJ1-5; perhaps TRBD1 as D (5 bases). Germline V gives CDR1 SGHVS, CDR2 FQNEAQ. The CDR3 is made up of 15 amino acids. CDR3 region: CDRSARETRNQPQHF. Written as DNA, the CDR3 is TGTGACAGGTCCGCCCGGGAAACCCGCAATCAGCCCCAGCATTTT.

The chain is built from TRBV7-6 and TRBJ2-5; perhaps TRBD2 as D (6 bases). Germline V gene lookup returns CDR1 SGHVS and CDR2 FNYEAQ. The V end was cut by 3 bases, the J end by 3 bases, with 17 bases between. The CDR3 covers 16 residues. CDR3 sequence reads: CASSLGRRGIKETQYF. The CDR3 coding sequence is TGTGCCAGCAGCTTGGGTCGGCGGGGAATTAAAGAGACCCAGTACTTC.

The chain couples TRBV20-1 to TRBJ2-1; D ambiguous. The CDR3 contains 16 residues. The germline V and J ends were trimmed by 0 bases and 4 bases, with 16 bases remaining between them. Per germline, CDR1 DFQATT and CDR2 SNEGSKA (reference sequence). CDR3 region: CSAREGGENTYNEQFF. CDR3 DNA: TGCAGTGCTAGAGAGGGTGGCGAGAACACATACAATGAGCAGTTCTTC.

This clonotype was recorded at least ten times. This sequence joins TRBV20-1 and TRBJ1-5; 7 bases are shared with TRBD1. The germline CDR1 and CDR2 sequences are DFQATT and SNEGSKA (reference sequence). The CDR3 covers 14 residues. J gave up 3 bases and V 4 bases, and 6 bases lay outside the gene matches. This chain's CDR3 is CSATGQKNNQPQHF. The CDR3 DNA sequence: TGCAGTGCTACGGGACAGAAGAACAATCAGCCCCAGCATTTT.

This chain connects TRBV20-1 to TRBJ2-1, with 14 bases lining up with TRBD2. CDR1 is DFQATT, CDR2 SNEGSKA, per germline (reference sequence). The CDR3 totals 15 residues. V lost 6 bases to trimming and J lost 4 bases; unmatched junction nucleotides: 5. For the CDR3, the DNA is TGCAGTGCCGGGACTAGCGGGGGTCTGTACAATGAGCAGTTCTTC. It specifies CSAGTSGGLYNEQFF.

This clonotype was counted at least ten times. This sequence joins TRBV20-1 and TRBJ2-3; the D gene could be TRBD1 or TRBD2 (6 bases each). Germline assignment: CDR1 DFQATT and CDR2 SNEGSKA (reference sequence). This CDR3 is built from 18 residues. Trimming cost V 0 bases and J 3 bases, with 22 bases left between them. The CDR3 protein is CSARDLGVGGGPTDTQYF. CDR3 sequence (DNA): TGCAGTGCTAGAGACTTAGGAGTGGGGGGCGGGCCGACAGATACGCAGTATTTT.

The J gene is TRBJ2-5, the V gene TRBV7-9; no clear D gene. CDR3 length: 15 amino acids. Per germline, CDR1 SEHNR and CDR2 FQNEAQ (reference sequence). V shed 0 bases and J shed 4 bases, with 12 bases lying between them. The chain's CDR3 is CASSLARPVGETQYF. The CDR3 bases are TGTGCCAGCAGCTTAGCCCGCCCGGTGGGAGAGACCCAGTACTTC.

This clonotype was found many times. This sequence joins TRBV12-3 or TRBV12-4 and TRBJ2-6; 9 nucleotides align to TRBD1. Trimming removed 3 bases from V and 3 bases from J; junction bases left unmatched: 3. CDR3 size: 16 residues. The CDR3 loop reads CASSLGQGRGANVLTF. The CDR3 DNA reads as TGTGCCAGCAGTTTGGGACAGGGCCGTGGGGCCAACGTCCTGACTTTC.

The chain links TRBV5-1 to TRBJ2-1; D is undetermined. The CDR3 covers 15 residues. V was trimmed by 0 bases and J by 4 bases, leaving 11 bases between them. The germline V gene has CDR1 SGHRS and CDR2 YFSETQ. The CDR3 protein is CASSLGGQLYNEQFF. In nucleotides, the CDR3 is TGCGCCAGCAGCTTGGGGGGTCAGCTGTACAATGAGCAGTTCTTC.

The chain recombines TRBV27 with TRBJ2-3; 11 bases line up with TRBD2. CDR3 length equals 14 residues. Germline V gives CDR1 MNHEY, CDR2 SMNVEV (reference sequence). The J segment lost 2 bases and the V segment lost 6 bases, leaving 1 base of the junction unmatched. Here the CDR3 reads CASRLAGATDTQYF. The CDR3 DNA reads TGTGCCAGCAGACTAGCGGGGGCCACAGATACGCAGTATTTT.